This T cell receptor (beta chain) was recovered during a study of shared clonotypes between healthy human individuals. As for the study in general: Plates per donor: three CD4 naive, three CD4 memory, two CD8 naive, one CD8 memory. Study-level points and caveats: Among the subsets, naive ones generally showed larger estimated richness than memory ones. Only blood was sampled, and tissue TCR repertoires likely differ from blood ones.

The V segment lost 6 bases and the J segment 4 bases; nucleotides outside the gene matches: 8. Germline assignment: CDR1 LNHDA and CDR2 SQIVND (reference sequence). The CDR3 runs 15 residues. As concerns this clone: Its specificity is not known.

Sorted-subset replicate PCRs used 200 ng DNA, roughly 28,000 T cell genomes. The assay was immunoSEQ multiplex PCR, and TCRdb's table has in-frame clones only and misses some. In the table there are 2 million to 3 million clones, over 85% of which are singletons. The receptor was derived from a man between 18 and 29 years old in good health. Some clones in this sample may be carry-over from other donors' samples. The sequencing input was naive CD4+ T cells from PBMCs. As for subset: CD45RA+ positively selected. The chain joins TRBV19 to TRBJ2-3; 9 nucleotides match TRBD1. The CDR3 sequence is CASRKQGAGADTQYF. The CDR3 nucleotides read TGTGCCAGTAGAAAACAGGGGGCAGGGGCAGATACGCAGTATTTT.